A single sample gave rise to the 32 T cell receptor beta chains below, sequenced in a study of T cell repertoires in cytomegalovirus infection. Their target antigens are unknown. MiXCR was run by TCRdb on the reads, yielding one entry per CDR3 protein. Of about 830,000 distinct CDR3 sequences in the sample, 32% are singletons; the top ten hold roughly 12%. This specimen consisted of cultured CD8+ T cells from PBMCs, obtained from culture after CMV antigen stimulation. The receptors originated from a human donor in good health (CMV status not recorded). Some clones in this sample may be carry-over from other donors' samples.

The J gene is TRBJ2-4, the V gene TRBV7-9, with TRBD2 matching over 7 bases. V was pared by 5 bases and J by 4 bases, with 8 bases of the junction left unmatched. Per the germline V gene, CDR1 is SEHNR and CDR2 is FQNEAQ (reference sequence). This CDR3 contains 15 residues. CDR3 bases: TGTGCCAGCAGCACCACTTCCGGGGGGAAAAACATTCAGTACTTC. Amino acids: CASSTTSGGKNIQYF.

CDR3 sequence (DNA): TGTGCCAGCAGTGCCTATTACAAGGGGAACAACTATGGCTACACCTTC. Encoded protein: CASSAYYKGNNYGYTF. The gene calls are TRBV27 and TRBJ1-2, with a tentative D call TRBD1 (5 bases). Trimming removed 5 bases from V and 2 bases from J, with 18 bases in between. The CDR3 extends over 16 amino acids. CDR1 is MNHEY and CDR2 is SMNVEV in the germline V gene (reference sequence).

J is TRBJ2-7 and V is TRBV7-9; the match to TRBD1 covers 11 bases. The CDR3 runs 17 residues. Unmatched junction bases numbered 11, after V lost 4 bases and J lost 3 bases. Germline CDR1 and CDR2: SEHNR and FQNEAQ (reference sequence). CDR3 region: CASSSTEGDRGVYEQYF. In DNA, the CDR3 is TGTGCCAGCAGCTCAACCGAGGGGGACAGGGGGGTCTACGAGCAGTACTTC.

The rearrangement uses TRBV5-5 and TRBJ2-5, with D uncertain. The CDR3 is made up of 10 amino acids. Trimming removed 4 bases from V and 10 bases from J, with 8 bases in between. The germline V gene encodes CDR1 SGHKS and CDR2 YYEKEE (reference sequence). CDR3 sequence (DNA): TGTGCCAGCAGCGGTAGGGACCAGTACTTC. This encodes CASSGRDQYF.

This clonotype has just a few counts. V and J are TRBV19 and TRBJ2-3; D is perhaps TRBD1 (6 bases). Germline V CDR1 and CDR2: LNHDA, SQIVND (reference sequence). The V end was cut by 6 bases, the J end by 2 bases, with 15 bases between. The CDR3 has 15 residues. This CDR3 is CASSDDRIYTDTQYF. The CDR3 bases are TGTGCCAGTAGCGACGACAGGATTTACACAGATACGCAGTATTTT.

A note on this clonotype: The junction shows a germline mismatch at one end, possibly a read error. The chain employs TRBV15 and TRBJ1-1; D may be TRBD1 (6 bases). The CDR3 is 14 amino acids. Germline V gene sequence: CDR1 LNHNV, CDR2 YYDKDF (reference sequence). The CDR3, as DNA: TGTGCCACCAACAGAGTGGAGGGGGACACTGAAGCTTTCTTT. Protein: CATNRVEGDTEAFF.

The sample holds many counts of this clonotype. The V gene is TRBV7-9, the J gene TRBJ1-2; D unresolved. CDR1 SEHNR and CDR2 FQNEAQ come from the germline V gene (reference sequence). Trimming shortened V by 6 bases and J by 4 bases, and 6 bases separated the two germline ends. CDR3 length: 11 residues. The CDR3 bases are TGTGCCAGCAGGTCAGGCTATGGCTACACCTTC. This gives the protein CASRSGYGYTF. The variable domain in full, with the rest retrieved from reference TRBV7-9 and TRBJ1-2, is DTGVSQNPRHKITKRGQNVTFRCDPISEHNRLYWYRQTLGQGPEFLTYFQNEAQLEKSRLLSDRFSAERPKGSFSTLEIQRTEQGDSAMYLCASRSGYGYTFGSGTRLTVV.

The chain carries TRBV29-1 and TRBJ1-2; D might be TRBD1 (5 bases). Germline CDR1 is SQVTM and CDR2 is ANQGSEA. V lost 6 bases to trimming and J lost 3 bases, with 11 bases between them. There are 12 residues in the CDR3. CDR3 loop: CSVGDGDYGYTF. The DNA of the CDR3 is TGCAGCGTAGGGGACGGCGACTATGGCTACACCTTC.

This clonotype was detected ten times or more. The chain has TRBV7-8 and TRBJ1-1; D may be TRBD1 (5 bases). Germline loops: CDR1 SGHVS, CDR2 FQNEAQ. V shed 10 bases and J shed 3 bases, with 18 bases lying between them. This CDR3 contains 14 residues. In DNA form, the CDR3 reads TGTGCCACCCTCAGGGAGGCGTCGGACACTGAAGCTTTCTTT. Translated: CATLREASDTEAFF. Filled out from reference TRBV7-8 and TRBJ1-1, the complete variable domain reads GAGVSQSPRYKVAKRGQDVALRCDPISGHVSLFWYQQALGQGPEFLTYFQNEAQLDKSGLPSDRFFAERPEGSVSTLKIQRTQQEDSAVYLCATLREASDTEAFFGQGTRLTVV.

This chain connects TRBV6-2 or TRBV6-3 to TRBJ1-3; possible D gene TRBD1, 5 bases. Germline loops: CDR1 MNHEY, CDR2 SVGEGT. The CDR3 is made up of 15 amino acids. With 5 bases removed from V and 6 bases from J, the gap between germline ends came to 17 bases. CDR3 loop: CASSEDNLAENTIYF. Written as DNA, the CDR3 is TGTGCCAGCAGTGAGGACAACCTCGCAGAAAACACCATATATTTT.

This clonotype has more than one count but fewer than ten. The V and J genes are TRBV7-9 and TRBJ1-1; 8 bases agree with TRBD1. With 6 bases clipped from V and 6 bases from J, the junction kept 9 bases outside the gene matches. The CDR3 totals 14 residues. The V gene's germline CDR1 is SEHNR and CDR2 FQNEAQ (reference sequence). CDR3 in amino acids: CASRPKTGDAEAFF. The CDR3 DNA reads TGTGCCAGCAGACCAAAGACAGGGGACGCTGAAGCTTTCTTT.

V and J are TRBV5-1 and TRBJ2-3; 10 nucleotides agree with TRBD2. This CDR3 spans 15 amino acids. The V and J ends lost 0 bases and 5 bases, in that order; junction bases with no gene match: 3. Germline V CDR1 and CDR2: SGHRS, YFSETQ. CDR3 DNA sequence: TGCGCCAGCAGCTTGGTGCTAGCGGGGGAAGATACGCAGTATTTT. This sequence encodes CASSLVLAGEDTQYF.

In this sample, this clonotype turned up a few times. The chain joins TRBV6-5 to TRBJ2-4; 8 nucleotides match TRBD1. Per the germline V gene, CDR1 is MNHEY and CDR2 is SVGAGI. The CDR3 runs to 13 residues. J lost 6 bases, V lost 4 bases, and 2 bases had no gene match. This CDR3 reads CASSFGQGNIQYF. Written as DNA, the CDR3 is TGTGCCAGCAGTTTCGGACAGGGAAACATTCAGTACTTC.

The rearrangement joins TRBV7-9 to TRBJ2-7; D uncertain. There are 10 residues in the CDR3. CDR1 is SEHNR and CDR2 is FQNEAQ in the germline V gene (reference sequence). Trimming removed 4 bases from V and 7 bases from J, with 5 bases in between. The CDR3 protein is CASSSGEQYF. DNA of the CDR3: TGTGCCAGCAGCTCTGGGGAGCAGTACTTC.

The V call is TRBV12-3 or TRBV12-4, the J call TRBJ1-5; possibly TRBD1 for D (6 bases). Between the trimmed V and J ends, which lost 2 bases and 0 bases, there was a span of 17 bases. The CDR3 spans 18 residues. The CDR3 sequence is CASSLRFLTGNSNQPQHF. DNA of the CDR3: TGTGCCAGCAGTTTAAGGTTCCTCACAGGGAATAGCAATCAGCCCCAGCATTTT.

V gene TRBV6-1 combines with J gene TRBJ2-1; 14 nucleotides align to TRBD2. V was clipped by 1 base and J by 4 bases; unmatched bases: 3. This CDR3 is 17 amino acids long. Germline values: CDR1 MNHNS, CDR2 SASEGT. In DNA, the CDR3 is TGTGCCAGCAGTGAAGGGACTAGCGGGGGGCTGTACAATGAGCAGTTCTTC. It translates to CASSEGTSGGLYNEQFF.

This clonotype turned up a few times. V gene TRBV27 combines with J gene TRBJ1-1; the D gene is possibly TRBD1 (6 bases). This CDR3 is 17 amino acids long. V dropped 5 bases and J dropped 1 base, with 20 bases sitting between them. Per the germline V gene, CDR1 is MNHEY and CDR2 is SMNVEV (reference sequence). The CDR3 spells CASSGHNIVRGNTEAFF. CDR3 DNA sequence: TGTGCCAGCAGTGGGCACAACATCGTCAGGGGGAACACTGAAGCTTTCTTT.

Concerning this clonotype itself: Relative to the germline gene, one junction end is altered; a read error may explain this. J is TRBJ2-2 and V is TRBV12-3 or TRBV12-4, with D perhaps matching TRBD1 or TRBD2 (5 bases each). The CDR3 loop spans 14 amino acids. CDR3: CVSSLAQGTGELFF. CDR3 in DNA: TGTGTCAGCAGTTTAGCGCAGGGCACCGGGGAGCTGTTTTTT.

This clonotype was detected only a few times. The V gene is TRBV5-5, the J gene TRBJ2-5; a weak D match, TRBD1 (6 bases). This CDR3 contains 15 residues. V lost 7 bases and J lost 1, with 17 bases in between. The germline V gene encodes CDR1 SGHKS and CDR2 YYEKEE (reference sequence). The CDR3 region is CASRRDIGSQETQYF. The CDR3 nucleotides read TGTGCCAGCCGTCGGGACATAGGGTCCCAAGAGACCCAGTACTTC.

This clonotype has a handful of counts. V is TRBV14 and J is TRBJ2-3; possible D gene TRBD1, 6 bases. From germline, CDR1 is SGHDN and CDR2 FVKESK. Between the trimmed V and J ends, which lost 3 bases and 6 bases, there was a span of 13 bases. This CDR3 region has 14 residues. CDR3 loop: CASSQPSGVDTQYF. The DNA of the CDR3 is TGTGCCAGCAGCCAGCCCTCAGGGGTGGATACGCAGTATTTT.

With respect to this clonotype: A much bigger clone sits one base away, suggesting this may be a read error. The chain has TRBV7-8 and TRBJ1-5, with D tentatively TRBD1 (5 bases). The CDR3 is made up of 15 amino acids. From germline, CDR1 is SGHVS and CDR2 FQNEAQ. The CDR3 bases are TGTGCCAGCAGCTTAGCGCAGGGCCAGAATCAGTCCCAGCATTTT. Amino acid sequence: CASSLAQGQNQSQHF.

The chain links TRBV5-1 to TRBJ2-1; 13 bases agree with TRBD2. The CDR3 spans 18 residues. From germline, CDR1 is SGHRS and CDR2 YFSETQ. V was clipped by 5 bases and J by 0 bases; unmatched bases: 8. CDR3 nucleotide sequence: TGCGCCAGCAGTTGGGGGACTAGCGGGGTCACCTCCTACAATGAGCAGTTCTTC. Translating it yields CASSWGTSGVTSYNEQFF.

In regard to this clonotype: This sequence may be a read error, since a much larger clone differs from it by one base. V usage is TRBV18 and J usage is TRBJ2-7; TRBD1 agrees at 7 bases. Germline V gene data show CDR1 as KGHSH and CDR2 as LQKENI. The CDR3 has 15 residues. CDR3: CTSSRGQRPLYEQYV. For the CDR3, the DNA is TGTACCAGCTCCCGGGGACAGAGACCTCTCTACGAGCAGTACGTC.

The CDR3 DNA reads TGTGCCAGCAGTTACCTTCTGGTAGCGGCCTTGGGCACAGATACGCAGTATTTT. Protein product: CASSYLLVAALGTDTQYF. The rearrangement uses TRBV6-6 and TRBJ2-3; maybe TRBD2 (6 bases). Germline CDR1 and CDR2: MNHNY and SVGAGI (reference sequence). CDR3 size: 18 residues. Trimming shortened V by 2 bases and J by 1 base, and 19 bases separated the two germline ends.

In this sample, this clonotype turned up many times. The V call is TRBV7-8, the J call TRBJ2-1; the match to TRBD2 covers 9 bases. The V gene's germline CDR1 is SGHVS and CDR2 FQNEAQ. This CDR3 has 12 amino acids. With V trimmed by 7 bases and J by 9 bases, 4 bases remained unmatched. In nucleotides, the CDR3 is TGTGCCAGCACCTCGCGGGGGGGTGAGCAGTTCTTC. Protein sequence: CASTSRGGEQFF.

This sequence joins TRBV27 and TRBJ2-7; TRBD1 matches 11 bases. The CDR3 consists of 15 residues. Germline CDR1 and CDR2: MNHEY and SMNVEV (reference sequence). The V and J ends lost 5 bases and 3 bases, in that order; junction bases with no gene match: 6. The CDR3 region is CASSPTGTGGYEQYF. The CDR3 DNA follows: TGTGCCAGCAGTCCCACCGGGACAGGGGGCTACGAGCAGTACTTC.

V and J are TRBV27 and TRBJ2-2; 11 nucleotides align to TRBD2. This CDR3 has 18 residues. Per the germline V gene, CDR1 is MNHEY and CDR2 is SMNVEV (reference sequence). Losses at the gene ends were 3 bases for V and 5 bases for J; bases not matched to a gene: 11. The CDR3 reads CASSFSLAGGPGTGELFF. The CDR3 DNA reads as TGTGCCAGCAGTTTCTCTTTAGCGGGGGGGCCTGGGACCGGGGAGCTGTTTTTT.

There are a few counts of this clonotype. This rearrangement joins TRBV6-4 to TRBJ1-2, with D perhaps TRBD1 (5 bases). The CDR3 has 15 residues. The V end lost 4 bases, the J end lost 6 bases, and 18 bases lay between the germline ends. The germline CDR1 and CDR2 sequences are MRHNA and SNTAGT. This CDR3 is CASSVGAELGDGYTF. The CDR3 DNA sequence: TGTGCCAGCAGTGTGGGAGCTGAACTAGGGGATGGCTACACCTTC.

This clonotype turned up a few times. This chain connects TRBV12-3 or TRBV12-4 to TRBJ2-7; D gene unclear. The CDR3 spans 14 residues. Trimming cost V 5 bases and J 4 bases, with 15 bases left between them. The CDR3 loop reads CASSPEAEAYEQYV. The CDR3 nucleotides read TGTGCCAGCAGTCCTGAAGCAGAGGCTTACGAGCAGTACGTC.

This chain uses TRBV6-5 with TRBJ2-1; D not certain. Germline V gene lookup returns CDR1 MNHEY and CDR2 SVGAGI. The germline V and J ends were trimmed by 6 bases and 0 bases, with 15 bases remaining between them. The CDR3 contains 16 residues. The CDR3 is CASSVSQPSSYNEQFF. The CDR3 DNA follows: TGTGCCAGCAGCGTCAGCCAGCCGAGCTCCTACAATGAGCAGTTCTTC.

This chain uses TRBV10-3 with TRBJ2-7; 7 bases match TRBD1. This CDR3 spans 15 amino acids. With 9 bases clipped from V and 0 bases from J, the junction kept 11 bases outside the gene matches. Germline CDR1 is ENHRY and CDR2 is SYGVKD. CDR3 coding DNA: TGTGCCATGGGAGAGGGACAGCGGAGCTCCTACGAGCAGTACGTC. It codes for CAMGEGQRSSYEQYV.

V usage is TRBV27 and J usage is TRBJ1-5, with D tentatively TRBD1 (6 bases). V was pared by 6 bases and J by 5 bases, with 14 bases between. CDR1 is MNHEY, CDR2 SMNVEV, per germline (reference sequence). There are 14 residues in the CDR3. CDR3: CASSLNRVDQPQHF. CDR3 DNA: TGTGCCAGCAGCCTCAACAGGGTCGATCAGCCCCAGCATTTT.